This T cell receptor beta chain was found in a study of T cells in Graves' hyperthyroidism and ophthalmopathy. Study-wide results and limits: Expanded thyroid clonotypes (above 0.001) were mostly also found in blood.

Trimming removed 1 base at V and 3 bases at J, with 10 bases between. The germline V gene encodes CDR1 SGHAT and CDR2 FQNNGV. CDR3 length: 14 amino acids. Many counts were recorded for this clonotype. Its antigen is not known. Amplified regions were TCR beta CDR3 sequences from RNA transcripts. With the HTBI primer set, the TCR CDR3 went through a first round of RT-PCR. TCRdb analysed the multiplex PCR reads with MiXCR anew, one entry per CDR3 protein. This sample has some 650,000 distinct CDR3 sequences; roughly 16% occur once, and the top ten carry under 3.5%. For ophthalmopathy patients, the Clinical Activity Score was at least 3 and the NOSPECS grade at least 4; duration was under 3 months. Patients having uncontrolled infection, another autoimmune disease, pregnancy or lactation were not included. Clinical symptoms, serum thyroxine, TRAb, thyroid ultrasound and orbital computed tomography informed diagnoses.

This sequence was found in a woman in her thirties or forties with Graves' ophthalmopathy. What was sequenced was blood. V usage is TRBV11-2 and J usage is TRBJ2-7; the D gene is possibly TRBD2 (6 bases). The CDR3 sequence is CASSLVAGYYEQYF. The CDR3 bases are TGTGCCAGCAGCTTAGTTGCGGGGTACTACGAGCAGTACTTC. The full variable domain, its missing parts supplied by reference TRBV11-2 and TRBJ2-7, is EAGVAQSPRYKIIEKRQSVAFWCNPISGHATLYWYQQILGQGPKLLIQFQNNGVVDDSQLPKDRFSAERLKGVDSTLKIQPAKLEDSAVYLCASSLVAGYYEQYFGPGTRLTVT.